The present T cell receptor beta chain was sequenced within a study of blood T cells in healthy people across ages. As for the study in general: Template switching recovered approximately one barcoded beta molecule for every two T cells.

Turning to this clonotype: Its specificity is not known.

A sample-barcoded 5' primer and a J-beta primer mix were used in a second PCR of about 7 to 12 cycles. TCRdb reprocessed the 5' RACE reads with MiXCR, giving one entry per CDR3 protein. Found here are some 1.4 million distinct CDR3 sequences, 40% to 50% of them singletons; the top ten hold roughly 7.9%. Study-level points and caveats: The fall in TCR beta diversity per million T cells was roughly linear with age.

This receptor was identified in a woman under 30 in good health. The specimen sequenced was blood.

CDR3 sequence reads: CSARGPVTQETQYF. CDR3 bases: TGCAGTGCTAGAGGACCGGTAACCCAAGAGACCCAGTACTTC. The V call is TRBV20-1, the J call TRBJ2-5; D remains unclear. V lost 1 base, J lost 1 base, and 10 bases lay in between. This CDR3 is built from 14 residues. From germline, CDR1 is DFQATT and CDR2 SNEGSKA (reference sequence).